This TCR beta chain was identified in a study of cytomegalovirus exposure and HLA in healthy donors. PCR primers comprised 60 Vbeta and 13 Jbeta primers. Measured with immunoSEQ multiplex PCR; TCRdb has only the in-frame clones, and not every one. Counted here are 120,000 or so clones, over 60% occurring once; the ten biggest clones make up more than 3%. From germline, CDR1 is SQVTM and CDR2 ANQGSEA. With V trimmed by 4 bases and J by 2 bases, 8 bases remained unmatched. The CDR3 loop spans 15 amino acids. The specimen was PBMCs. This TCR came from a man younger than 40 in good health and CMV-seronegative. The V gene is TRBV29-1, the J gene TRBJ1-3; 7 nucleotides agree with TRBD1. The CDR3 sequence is CSVGGDRDPGNTIYF. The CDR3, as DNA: TGCAGCGTTGGCGGTGACAGGGATCCTGGAAACACCATATATTTT.